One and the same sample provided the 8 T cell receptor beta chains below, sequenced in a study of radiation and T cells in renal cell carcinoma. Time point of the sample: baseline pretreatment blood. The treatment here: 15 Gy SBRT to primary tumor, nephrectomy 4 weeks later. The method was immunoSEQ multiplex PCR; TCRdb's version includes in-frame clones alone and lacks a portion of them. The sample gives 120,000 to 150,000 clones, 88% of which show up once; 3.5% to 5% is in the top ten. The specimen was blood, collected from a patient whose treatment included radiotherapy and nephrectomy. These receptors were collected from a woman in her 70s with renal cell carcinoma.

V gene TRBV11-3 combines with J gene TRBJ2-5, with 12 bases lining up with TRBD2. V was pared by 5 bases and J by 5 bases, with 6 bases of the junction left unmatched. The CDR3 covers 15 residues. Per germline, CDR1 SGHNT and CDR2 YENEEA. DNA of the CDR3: TGTGCCAGCAGCCCATGGACTAGCGGGGAGGAGACCCAGTACTTC. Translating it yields CASSPWTSGEETQYF.

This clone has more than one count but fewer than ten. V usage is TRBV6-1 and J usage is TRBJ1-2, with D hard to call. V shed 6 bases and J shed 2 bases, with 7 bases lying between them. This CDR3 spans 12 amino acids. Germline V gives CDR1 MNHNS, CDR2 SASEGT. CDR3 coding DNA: TGTGCCAGCAGCCGAGGGAACTATGGCTACACCTTC. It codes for CASSRGNYGYTF.

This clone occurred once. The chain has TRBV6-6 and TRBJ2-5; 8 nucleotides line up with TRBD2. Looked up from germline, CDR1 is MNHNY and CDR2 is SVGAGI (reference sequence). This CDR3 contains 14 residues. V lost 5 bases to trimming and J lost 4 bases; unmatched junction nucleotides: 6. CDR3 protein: CASSGGLAGETQYF. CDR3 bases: TGTGCCAGCAGTGGCGGACTAGCAGGAGAGACCCAGTACTTC.

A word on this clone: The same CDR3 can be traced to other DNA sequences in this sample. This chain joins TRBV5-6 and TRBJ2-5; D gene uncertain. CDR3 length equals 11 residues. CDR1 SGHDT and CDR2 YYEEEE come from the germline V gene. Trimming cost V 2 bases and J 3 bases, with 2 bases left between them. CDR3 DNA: TGTGCCAGCAGCTTAGAAGAGACCCAGTACTTC. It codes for CASSLEETQYF. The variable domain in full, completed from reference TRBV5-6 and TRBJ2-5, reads DAGVTQSPTHLIKTRGQQVTLRCSPKSGHDTVSWYQQALGQGPQFIFQYYEEEERQRGNFPDRFSGHQFPNYSSELNVNALLLGDSALYLCASSLEETQYFGPGTRLLVL.

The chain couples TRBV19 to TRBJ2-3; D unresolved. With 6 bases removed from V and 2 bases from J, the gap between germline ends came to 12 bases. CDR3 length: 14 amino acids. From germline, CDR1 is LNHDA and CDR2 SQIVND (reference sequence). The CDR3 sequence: CASRLARNTDTQYF. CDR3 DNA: TGTGCCAGTAGGTTGGCCCGCAACACAGATACGCAGTATTTT.

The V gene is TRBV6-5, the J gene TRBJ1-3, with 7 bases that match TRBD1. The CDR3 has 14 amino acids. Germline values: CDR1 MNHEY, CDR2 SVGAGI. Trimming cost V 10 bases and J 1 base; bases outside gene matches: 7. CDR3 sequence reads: CATFRGVSGNTIYF. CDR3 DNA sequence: TGTGCCACGTTCAGGGGGGTGTCTGGAAACACCATATATTTT.

The CDR3 DNA reads TGTGCCAGCAGTCCCAGGGACAGGGGGCCTAATCAGCCCCAGCATTTT. Translated, it gives CASSPRDRGPNQPQHF. The rearrangement links TRBV28 to TRBJ1-5; TRBD1 aligns across 12 bases. The CDR3 totals 16 residues. V was clipped by 5 bases and J by 4 bases; unmatched bases: 6. The germline V gene encodes CDR1 MDHEN and CDR2 SYDVKM.

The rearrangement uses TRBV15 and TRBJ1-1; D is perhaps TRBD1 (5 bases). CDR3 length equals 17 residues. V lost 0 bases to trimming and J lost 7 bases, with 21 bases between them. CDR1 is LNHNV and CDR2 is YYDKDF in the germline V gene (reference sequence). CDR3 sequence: CATSRDLLGGSSGEAFF. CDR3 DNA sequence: TGTGCCACCAGCAGAGACCTCCTCGGGGGGAGCTCAGGTGAAGCTTTCTTT.